This T cell receptor (beta chain) was identified in a study of T cells after yellow fever vaccination (dated 2019 in TCRdb). Some background on the complete study: The SMART-Seq v4 Ultra Low Input RNA kit was used to prepare libraries from fractions with low cell numbers. To follow T-cell clones before and after both primary and booster YFV17D yellow fever vaccination, bulk TCR alpha and beta repertoires underwent longitudinal sequencing. Two healthy male donors, one aged 18 to 30 and one aged 30 to 39 years, were included in the cohort. Bulk PBMC replicates and cell subsets were isolated from blood drawn at multiple timepoints before and after both primary and secondary immunization. The full study reports these points: Compared with the primary T-cell response, the secondary T-cell response was faster but weaker, reaching its peak on day 5 rather than on day 15. The study included only two donors, which limits how far the findings can be generalized. After the booster, most of the clones that had expanded following primary vaccination were detected again (approximately 96% of CD4 and around 88% of CD8), which suggests that memory was broadly maintained. A small fraction of clonotypes appeared in both the CD4 and CD8 compartments, likely as a result of convergent recombination. FACS-sorted repertoires could contain abundant contaminating clonotypes from the bulk population, so computational filtering was required.

This clonotype was detected ten times or more. The target of this receptor is not known. No base qualities exist here, and no much larger clone lies one base off it. Sequencing instrument: Illumina NovaSeq 6000. TCR cDNA was synthesized by 5'RACE template switching, which introduced a universal primer site and unique molecular identifiers. Priming of cDNA synthesis was performed from both the TCR alpha and TCR beta constant segments. Library amplification involved two PCR steps, and the second step added sample barcodes and sequencing adapters. Sequencing of libraries was done on Illumina HiSeq 2500 (2x100 bp) or NovaSeq (2x150 bp). On the authors' methods: Reads were demultiplexed and collapsed into UMI consensus sequences with MIGEC, and V(D)J alignment was performed with MiXCR. Vaccine-responding clonotypes were identified with edgeR using replicate PBMC samples, with FDR below 0.01 and a log2 fold change above 5 up to day 15 being required. CD4 or CD8 identity was assigned to each bulk clonotype according to whether the clonotype was present at higher abundance in the sequenced CD4 repertoire or the sequenced CD8 repertoire. The public reads were reprocessed in TCRdb via fastp at Q25 and MiXCR, keeping in-frame beta chains. Rows merge per CDR3 protein into single entries with the most common DNA and genes. These V and J calls rely on TCRdb rather than the paper's analysis. This sample has about 320,000 distinct CDR3 sequences in its table, and about an eighth of those were observed once. The leading ten clones occupy approximately 3.3% of the sample.

This specimen's treatment or condition label, interpreted: live attenuated yellow fever vaccine strain. PBMCs were isolated from peripheral blood using a standard Ficoll-Paque protocol. Dynabeads CD4 and CD8 positive selection kits were used to isolate CD4 and CD8 T-cell fractions. TriZol was used to extract RNA from bulk PBMCs, CD4 and CD8 fractions, and dextramer-positive and dextramer-negative fractions. This sequence originates from a young man who received the YFV17D yellow fever vaccine. Sequenced here: CD4+ T cells sorted from PBMCs, sampled 15 days after the yellow fever booster vaccination.

The encoded CDR3 is CASIRSGGNNEQFF. The sequence in DNA is TGTGCCAGCATTCGAAGTGGCGGAAACAATGAGCAGTTCTTC. Here the chain combines TRBV7-9 and TRBJ2-1; the D gene lacks a confident call. Trimming takes 7 bases from V and 5 bases from J, and the germline ends sit 15 bases apart. CDR3 length: 14 amino acids, cysteine to phenylalanine. The retained sequence is limited to the CDR3, 42 bases, with the frame set at the first base. CDR1 and CDR2 are drawn from the germline V gene (reference sequence): SEHNR, FQNEAQ.